The 25 T cell receptor beta chains in this list originate from one sample, sequenced in a study of blood T cell repertoires in COVID-19. Profiling relied on immunoSEQ multiplex PCR, and the TCRdb table lists in-frame clones only, not all of them. The table has approximately 250,000 clones, roughly 90% seen once; the top ten hold 2.5% to 3%. Sequenced sample: PBMCs or T cells enriched from blood (not recorded which). The receptors were sampled from a man aged 35-49 years who had been exposed to COVID-19.

This clone turned up a few times. CDR3 in DNA: TGCAGCGTAGGACAGGGGATAACCTACGAGCAGTACTTC. Translating gives CSVGQGITYEQYF. The V and J genes are TRBV29-1 and TRBJ2-7; TRBD1 aligns across 9 bases. The length of the CDR3 is 13 residues. Trimming removed 6 bases from V and 2 bases from J; junction bases left unmatched: 5. Germline CDR1 and CDR2: SQVTM and ANQGSEA.

The rearrangement links TRBV5-1 to TRBJ1-3; D is ambiguous. Between the trimmed V and J ends, which lost 0 bases and 0 bases, there was a span of 7 bases. Germline assignment: CDR1 SGHRS and CDR2 YFSETQ. The CDR3 sequence is 15 residues long. The CDR3 loop is CASSLGQASGNTIYF. The CDR3 DNA reads TGCGCCAGCAGCTTGGGACAAGCCTCTGGAAACACCATATATTTT.

The chain carries TRBV24-1 and TRBJ1-1; no reliable D call. CDR3 length: 13 residues. CDR1 is KGHDR and CDR2 is SFDVKD in the germline V gene. V lost 4 bases and J lost 3, with 8 bases in between. The CDR3 region is CATSDSSHTEAFF. CDR3 DNA sequence: TGTGCCACCAGTGACTCGTCCCACACTGAAGCTTTCTTT.

CDR3 bases: TGTGCCAGCAGCCCCTCGGGTGAGCAGTTCTTC. This gives the protein CASSPSGEQFF. This chain connects TRBV7-9 to TRBJ2-1; D unclear. CDR1 and CDR2 (germline): SEHNR, FQNEAQ (reference sequence). This CDR3 has 11 amino acids. V lost 5 bases and J lost 9, with 8 bases in between. The whole variable domain, filled in from reference TRBV7-9 and TRBJ2-1, reads DTGVSQNPRHKITKRGQNVTFRCDPISEHNRLYWYRQTLGQGPEFLTYFQNEAQLEKSRLLSDRFSAERPKGSFSTLEIQRTEQGDSAMYLCASSPSGEQFFGPGTRLTVL.

The rearrangement joins TRBV10-3 to TRBJ2-7; weak D call: TRBD2 (5 bases). The CDR3 sequence is 13 residues long. V lost 7 bases and J 5 bases, leaving 15 bases between the germline ends. In germline, CDR1 is ENHRY, CDR2 SYGVKD. The CDR3 protein is CAITAELRDEQYF. The DNA for the CDR3 is TGTGCCATCACAGCGGAACTGAGGGACGAGCAGTACTTC.

This clone was seen only a few times. The chain has TRBV2 and TRBJ1-4; D is uncertain. CDR3 size: 15 residues. The V end was cut by 6 bases, the J end by 0 bases, with 11 bases between. Germline-derived CDR1 and CDR2 are SNHLY and FYNNEI. The CDR3 loop reads CASRAAPSTNEKLFF. DNA for the CDR3: TGTGCCAGCAGGGCTGCCCCTTCAACTAATGAAAAACTGTTTTTT.

The chain links TRBV9 to TRBJ2-2; possible D gene TRBD2, 6 bases. The germline V gene encodes CDR1 SGDLS and CDR2 YYNGEE. The CDR3 has 15 amino acids. Between the trimmed V and J ends, which lost 2 bases and 6 bases, there was a span of 14 bases. The CDR3, as DNA: TGTGCCAGCAGCGTTGTGGGGGGTGGATCCGGGGAGCTGTTTTTT. It specifies CASSVVGGGSGELFF.

V and J are TRBV5-3 and TRBJ1-2; D ambiguous. TRBV5-3 is reported as an ORF; its role is uncertain. CDR3 length equals 13 residues. V lost 2 bases, J lost 2 bases, and 7 bases lay in between. CDR3 amino acids: CARSFSGNYGYTF. DNA of the CDR3: TGTGCCAGAAGCTTCTCAGGAAACTATGGCTACACCTTC.

This sequence joins TRBV10-3 and TRBJ2-7; perhaps TRBD1 as D (6 bases). Germline CDR1 and CDR2: ENHRY and SYGVKD. V was clipped by 2 bases and J by 7 bases, with 6 bases between them. The CDR3 sequence is 11 residues long. The CDR3 spells CAISEQGEQYF. CDR3 sequence (DNA): TGTGCCATCAGTGAGCAGGGGGAGCAGTACTTC.

The rearrangement links TRBV11-2 to TRBJ2-7, with a possible D match to TRBD2 (7 bases). This CDR3 comprises 14 residues. Germline assignment: CDR1 SGHAT and CDR2 FQNNGV. Between the trimmed V and J ends, which lost 2 bases and 6 bases, there was a span of 14 bases. Here the CDR3 DNA reads TGTGCCAGCAGCTTACGGTCGGCGGGGGCCGAGCAGTACTTC. It codes for CASSLRSAGAEQYF.

This chain links TRBV11-2 with TRBJ2-3, with TRBD2 identical over 8 bases. After removal of 5 bases from V and 4 bases from J, the junction contained 2 bases not matched to a gene. The CDR3 runs to 13 residues. Germline-derived CDR1 and CDR2 are SGHAT and FQNNGV. DNA for the CDR3: TGTGCCAGCAGCCGGGGGGGGGCAGATACGCAGTATTTT. Translated, it gives CASSRGGADTQYF.

The V gene is TRBV27, the J gene TRBJ2-1; tentative D call: TRBD1 (6 bases). CDR1 is MNHEY and CDR2 is SMNVEV in the germline V gene (reference sequence). The ends were cut back, 10 bases at V and 6 bases at J, with 19 bases in the middle. This CDR3 has 14 residues. CDR3 sequence (DNA): TGTGCCACTGCCCCCGGGACATCGATCAATGAGCAGTTCTTC. The encoded protein is CATAPGTSINEQFF.

J is TRBJ1-1 and V is TRBV28, with 9 bases lining up with TRBD1. The CDR3 has 12 amino acids. Trimming cost V 8 bases and J 10 bases; bases outside gene matches: 8. Germline V CDR1 and CDR2: MDHEN, SYDVKM. The CDR3 region has the DNA TGTGCCAGCGGCCGGGGACAGGGCCCAGCTTTCTTT. Protein product: CASGRGQGPAFF.

This clone was observed a few times. CDR3 loop: CASRAWEGQRVNTEAFF. The CDR3 nucleotides are TGTGCCAGCAGGGCATGGGAAGGGCAGAGGGTGAACACTGAAGCTTTCTTT. The rearrangement uses TRBV28 and TRBJ1-1; no clear D gene. This CDR3 has 17 residues. CDR1 is MDHEN, CDR2 SYDVKM, per germline. V dropped 6 bases and J dropped 0 bases, with 20 bases sitting between them.

The V gene is TRBV28, the J gene TRBJ1-4, with D possibly matching TRBD1 (6 bases). The germline CDR1 and CDR2 sequences are MDHEN and SYDVKM. The CDR3 extends over 15 amino acids. The V gene lost 2 bases and the J gene lost 8 bases, with 15 bases spanning the gap. The CDR3 here is CASSLRGSPYEKLFF. CDR3 bases: TGTGCCAGCAGTTTAAGGGGGTCGCCTTACGAAAAACTGTTTTTT.

The chain joins TRBV10-3 to TRBJ2-2; D not certain. Deletions cut 7 bases from V and 4 bases from J, with 16 bases between. Germline lookup yields CDR1 ENHRY and CDR2 SYGVKD. This CDR3 region has 15 residues. The CDR3 is CAITHDNTITGELFF. The CDR3, as DNA: TGTGCCATCACCCATGACAATACGATCACCGGGGAGCTGTTTTTT.

The chain has TRBV2 and TRBJ1-1; D uncertain. The CDR3 runs 13 residues. The V end lost 10 bases, the J end lost 0 bases, and 12 bases lay between the germline ends. Germline lookup yields CDR1 SNHLY and CDR2 FYNNEI. CDR3 nucleotide sequence: TGTGCCACAAAAGAAGAGATGAACACTGAAGCTTTCTTT. Its protein is CATKEEMNTEAFF.

A few counts support this clone. The chain couples TRBV6-5 to TRBJ2-5, with 10 bases that match TRBD2. The CDR3 has 15 residues. Per germline, CDR1 MNHEY and CDR2 SVGAGI. Trimming took 7 bases from V and 2 from J; bases not matched to a gene: 7. The CDR3 here is CASTKLAGSQETQYF. The CDR3 DNA is TGTGCCAGCACCAAACTAGCGGGGTCTCAAGAGACCCAGTACTTC.

The chain has TRBV11-3 and TRBJ2-7, with a weak D call TRBD2 (6 bases). V was cut by 2 bases and J by 6 bases, with 11 bases left in between. This CDR3 has 13 amino acids. The germline gives CDR1 SGHNT, CDR2 YENEEA. CDR3 in amino acids: CASSLPGRPEQYF. The CDR3 DNA sequence: TGTGCCAGCAGCTTACCCGGGAGACCCGAGCAGTACTTC. The whole variable domain, filled in from reference TRBV11-3 and TRBJ2-7, reads EAGVVQSPRYKIIEKKQPVAFWCNPISGHNTLYWYLQNLGQGPELLIRYENEEAVDDSQLPKDRFSAERLKGVDSTLKIQPAELGDSAVYLCASSLPGRPEQYFGPGTRLTVT.

The V and J genes are TRBV18 and TRBJ1-2, with TRBD1 identical over 10 bases. Trimming took 2 bases from V and 12 from J; bases not matched to a gene: 6. The CDR3 has 13 amino acids. The germline V gene has CDR1 KGHSH and CDR2 LQKENI. The CDR3 region is CASSPGTGDFDTF. The CDR3 DNA reads TGTGCCAGCTCACCAGGGACAGGGGATTTCGACACCTTC.

The chain has TRBV4-1 and TRBJ2-3, with TRBD1 matching over 10 bases. CDR3 size: 14 residues. The germline CDR1 and CDR2 sequences are MGHRA and YSYEKL. The V and J ends lost 8 bases and 1 base, in that order; junction bases with no gene match: 3. This chain's CDR3 is CASAGTGGTDTQYF. CDR3 nucleotide sequence: TGCGCCAGCGCCGGGACAGGGGGCACAGATACGCAGTATTTT.

This chain connects TRBV5-1 to TRBJ2-3, with a weak D call TRBD1 (5 bases). The CDR3 length is 14 residues. The germline gives CDR1 SGHRS, CDR2 YFSETQ. V shed 1 base and J shed 3 bases, with 9 bases lying between them. The CDR3 bases are TGCGCCAGCAGCTTGACAGGTTCGACAGATACGCAGTATTTT. As protein: CASSLTGSTDTQYF.

The V and J genes are TRBV6-5 and TRBJ2-1; D may be TRBD2 (6 bases). V lost 7 bases to trimming and J lost 3 bases, with 13 bases between them. Germline V lookup: CDR1 MNHEY, CDR2 SVGAGI. The CDR3 has 14 amino acids. This CDR3 is CASTSGDLYNEQFF. CDR3 bases: TGTGCCAGCACATCGGGAGATCTCTACAATGAGCAGTTCTTC.

This chain connects TRBV6-2 or TRBV6-3 to TRBJ2-6; D is perhaps TRBD2 (5 bases). The CDR3 is 15 residues long. The V gene's germline CDR1 is MNHEY and CDR2 SVGEGT. V lost 2 bases and J lost 3, with 8 bases in between. The CDR3 nucleotides are TGTGCCAGCAGTTACAGCGGTGGTGGGGCCAACGTCCTGACTTTC. Residues: CASSYSGGGANVLTF.

V usage is TRBV9 and J usage is TRBJ2-1; 8 nucleotides line up with TRBD2. V lost 0 bases and J lost 10; bases outside the gene matches: 15. The CDR3 totals 17 residues. Germline V lookup: CDR1 SGDLS, CDR2 YYNGEE. CDR3 nucleotide sequence: TGTGCCAGCAGCGTAGCTGAAACCGCGGGAGGCGGTTTCGAGCAGTTCTTC. Its protein is CASSVAETAGGGFEQFF.